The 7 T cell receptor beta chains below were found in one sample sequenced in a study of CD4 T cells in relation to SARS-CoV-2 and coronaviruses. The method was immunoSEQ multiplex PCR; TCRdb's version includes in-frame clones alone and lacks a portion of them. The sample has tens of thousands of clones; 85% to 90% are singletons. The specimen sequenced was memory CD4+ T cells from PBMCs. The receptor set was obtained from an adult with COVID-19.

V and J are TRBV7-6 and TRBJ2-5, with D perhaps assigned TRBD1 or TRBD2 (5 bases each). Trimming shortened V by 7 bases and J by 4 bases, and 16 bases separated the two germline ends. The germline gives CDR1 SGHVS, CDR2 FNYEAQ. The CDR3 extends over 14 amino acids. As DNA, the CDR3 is TGTGCCAGCACCGGGACCCGACTTTCAGAGACCCAGTACTTC. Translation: CASTGTRLSETQYF.

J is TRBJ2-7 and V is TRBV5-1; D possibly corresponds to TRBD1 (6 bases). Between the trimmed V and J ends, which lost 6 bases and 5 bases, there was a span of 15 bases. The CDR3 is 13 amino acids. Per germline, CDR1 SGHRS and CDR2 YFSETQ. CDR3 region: CASTGTGWNEQYF. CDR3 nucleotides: TGCGCCAGCACTGGCACAGGGTGGAACGAGCAGTACTTC.

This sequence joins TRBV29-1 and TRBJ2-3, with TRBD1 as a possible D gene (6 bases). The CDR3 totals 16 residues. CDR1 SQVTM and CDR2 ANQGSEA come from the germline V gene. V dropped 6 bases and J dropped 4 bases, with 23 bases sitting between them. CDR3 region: CSVRRQASWSPDTQYF. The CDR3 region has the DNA TGCAGCGTCCGAAGACAGGCATCATGGAGTCCAGATACGCAGTATTTT.

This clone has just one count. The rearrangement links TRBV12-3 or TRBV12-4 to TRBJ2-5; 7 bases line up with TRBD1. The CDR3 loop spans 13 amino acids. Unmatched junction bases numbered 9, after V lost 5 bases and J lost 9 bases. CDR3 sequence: CASSPTGDGSQYF. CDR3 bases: TGTGCCAGCAGTCCTACAGGGGATGGGTCCCAGTACTTC.

The DNA for the CDR3 is TGTGCCAGCGCGACGGGCAGGGCCCGTGAAAAACTGTTTTTT. This translates into CASATGRAREKLFF. The chain carries TRBV7-9 and TRBJ1-4; weak D call: TRBD1 (5 bases). The CDR3 spans 14 residues. CDR1 is SEHNR and CDR2 is FQNEAQ in the germline V gene (reference sequence). Trimming took 8 bases from V and 7 from J, leaving 17 bases between them. Supplemented by reference TRBV7-9 and TRBJ1-4, the full variable domain reads DTGVSQNPRHKITKRGQNVTFRCDPISEHNRLYWYRQTLGQGPEFLTYFQNEAQLEKSRLLSDRFSAERPKGSFSTLEIQRTEQGDSAMYLCASATGRAREKLFFGSGTQLSVL.

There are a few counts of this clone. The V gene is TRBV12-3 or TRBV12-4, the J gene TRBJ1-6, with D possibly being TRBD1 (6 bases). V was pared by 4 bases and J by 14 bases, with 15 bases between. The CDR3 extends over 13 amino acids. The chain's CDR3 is CASSYRAIVTLHF. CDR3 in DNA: TGTGCCAGCAGTTACAGGGCGATAGTCACCCTCCACTTT.

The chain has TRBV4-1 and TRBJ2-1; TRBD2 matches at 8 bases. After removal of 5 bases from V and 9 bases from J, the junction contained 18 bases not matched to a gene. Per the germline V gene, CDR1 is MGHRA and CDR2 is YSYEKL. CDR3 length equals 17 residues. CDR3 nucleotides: TGCGCCAGCAGCGACAAGATCGGGGGGGCCGATTGGGCTGAGCAGTTCTTC. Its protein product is CASSDKIGGADWAEQFF.